Below are 18 T cell receptor beta chains sequenced from a single sample in a study of OX40 agonist ivuxolimab in advanced cancers. Profiling relied on immunoSEQ multiplex PCR, and the TCRdb table lists in-frame clones only, not all of them. Seen here are 60,000 or so clones, approximately 87% observed once, and the top ten hold around 5%. The starting material was CD4+ or CD8+ T cells sorted from blood, obtained in a trial of the OX40 agonist ivuxolimab. The receptors originated from an adult with an advanced solid tumor such as melanoma, head and neck, liver or kidney cancer.

The chain carries TRBV29-1 and TRBJ1-5; 8 bases line up with TRBD1. With V trimmed by 5 bases and J by 0 bases, 3 bases remained unmatched. CDR3 size: 14 residues. Germline V gene data show CDR1 as SQVTM and CDR2 as ANQGSEA. CDR3 region: CSVMTGDSNQPQHF. The CDR3 DNA reads TGCAGCGTTATGACAGGGGATAGCAATCAGCCCCAGCATTTT. Based on the CDR3 plus reference TRBV29-1 and TRBJ1-5, the full variable domain is SAVISQKPSRDICQRGTSLTIQCQVDSQVTMMFWYRQQPGQSLTLIATANQGSEATYESGFVIDKFPISRPNLTFSTLTVSNMSPEDSSIYLCSVMTGDSNQPQHFGDGTRLSIL.

CDR3 sequence (DNA): TGTGCCAGCAGTGAAGACCGAGGGACAGGGGTTCATCAGCCCCAGCATTTT. Translating it yields CASSEDRGTGVHQPQHF. The V call is TRBV6-1, the J call TRBJ1-5; 10 bases match TRBD1. The CDR3 consists of 17 residues. In germline, CDR1 is MNHNS, CDR2 SASEGT. V lost 1 base and J lost 5; bases outside the gene matches: 8.

The rearrangement uses TRBV6-1 and TRBJ1-1; 11 nucleotides match TRBD1. CDR3 length: 18 amino acids. Germline assignment: CDR1 MNHNS and CDR2 SASEGT. After removal of 6 bases from V and 5 bases from J, the junction contained 17 bases not matched to a gene. The CDR3 DNA reads as TGTGCCAGCAGAGAAATAGTGGGACAGGGGGGGGAAAGGACTGAAGCTTTCTTT. This sequence encodes CASREIVGQGGERTEAFF.

The V and J genes are TRBV5-4 and TRBJ2-4, with D unclear. Germline loops: CDR1 SGHNT, CDR2 YYREEE (reference sequence). V dropped 0 bases and J dropped 1 base, with 11 bases sitting between them. This CDR3 contains 16 residues. This CDR3 reads CASSLVPDRAKNIQYF. In nucleotides, the CDR3 is TGTGCCAGCAGCTTGGTCCCAGACCGGGCCAAAAACATTCAGTACTTC. Complete variable domain (other parts from reference TRBV5-4 and TRBJ2-4): ETGVTQSPTHLIKTRGQQVTLRCSSQSGHNTVSWYQQALGQGPQFIFQYYREEENGRGNFPPRFSGLQFPNYSSELNVNALELDDSALYLCASSLVPDRAKNIQYFGAGTRLSVL.

The chain carries TRBV13 and TRBJ1-5; no definite D call. The V and J ends lost 2 bases and 10 bases respectively, with 12 bases between them. This CDR3 comprises 13 residues. CDR1 is PRHDT and CDR2 is FYEKMQ in the germline V gene (reference sequence). CDR3 sequence reads: CASSLKGISPQHF. CDR3 DNA sequence: TGTGCCAGCAGCTTAAAAGGGATTTCCCCCCAGCATTTT. Full variable domain (missing parts from reference TRBV13 and TRBJ1-5): AAGVIQSPRHLIKEKRETATLKCYPIPRHDTVYWYQQGPGQDPQFLISFYEKMQSDKGSIPDRFSAQQFSDYHSELNMSSLELGDSALYFCASSLKGISPQHFGDGTRLSIL.

The chain combines TRBV6-1 with TRBJ1-5; D gene uncertain. The length of the CDR3 is 14 residues. Trimming removed 5 bases at V and 0 bases at J, with 8 bases between. CDR1 and CDR2 (germline): MNHNS, SASEGT. The CDR3 spells CASSNSYSNQPQHF. DNA of the CDR3: TGTGCCAGCAGTAACAGCTATAGCAATCAGCCCCAGCATTTT.

The chain's CDR3 is CASSPQGGSYEQYF. CDR3 nucleotide sequence: TGTGCCAGCAGCCCACAGGGAGGTTCCTACGAGCAGTACTTC. This sequence joins TRBV7-1 and TRBJ2-7; either TRBD1 or TRBD2 may supply D (6 bases each). TRBV7-1 carries the ORF label, with uncertain function. The CDR3 consists of 14 residues. Trimming removed 5 bases at V and 1 base at J, with 12 bases between.

The chain links TRBV19 to TRBJ2-3; possibly TRBD2 for D (5 bases). Per germline, CDR1 LNHDA and CDR2 SQIVND (reference sequence). Trimming cost V 5 bases and J 6 bases, with 9 bases left between them. This CDR3 spans 12 amino acids. CDR3 in amino acids: CASSDYRDTQYF. CDR3 bases: TGTGCCAGTAGTGACTATCGGGATACGCAGTATTTT.

This chain links TRBV4-3 with TRBJ1-4; the D gene is possibly TRBD1 (6 bases). Trimming cost V 0 bases and J 3 bases, with 8 bases left between them. The CDR3 runs 15 residues. The germline CDR1 and CDR2 sequences are LGHNA and YSLEER. This CDR3 is CASSQDRGANEKLFF. CDR3 bases: TGCGCCAGCAGCCAAGACAGGGGTGCTAATGAAAAACTGTTTTTT.

The chain recombines TRBV5-4 with TRBJ1-2; tentative D call: TRBD1 (5 bases). This CDR3 has 14 amino acids. Germline V lookup: CDR1 SGHNT, CDR2 YYREEE (reference sequence). Trimming left V 2 bases short and J 6 bases short, with 14 bases between. CDR3: CASSLRDGENGYTF. The CDR3 coding sequence is TGTGCCAGCAGCTTACGGGACGGAGAGAATGGCTACACCTTC.

This chain connects TRBV7-2 to TRBJ2-1, with 7 bases fitting TRBD2. Germline loops: CDR1 SGHTA, CDR2 FQGNSA. With 1 base clipped from V and 4 bases from J, the junction kept 4 bases outside the gene matches. The CDR3 consists of 15 residues. The CDR3 DNA reads TGTGCCAGCAGCTTAGGAGGGACTACTTACAATGAGCAGTTCTTC. It translates to CASSLGGTTYNEQFF.

V and J are TRBV2 and TRBJ1-5, with D possibly being TRBD1 (5 bases). This CDR3 has 14 amino acids. Germline values: CDR1 SNHLY, CDR2 FYNNEI. Trimming cost V 6 bases and J 7 bases, with 16 bases left between them. CDR3 loop: CASSPWTSGQPQHF. The CDR3 bases are TGTGCCAGCAGCCCTTGGACATCAGGGCAGCCCCAGCATTTT.

This chain joins TRBV6-5 and TRBJ1-2; weak D call: TRBD1 (5 bases). V shed 2 bases and J shed 7 bases, with 11 bases lying between them. Germline lookup yields CDR1 MNHEY and CDR2 SVGAGI. The CDR3 loop spans 13 amino acids. CDR3 loop: CASSYAGGAGYTF. The DNA for the CDR3 is TGTGCCAGCAGTTACGCCGGCGGGGCTGGCTACACCTTC.

The rearrangement joins TRBV7-8 to TRBJ2-7; possibly TRBD1 for D (5 bases). This CDR3 has 13 amino acids. Trimming pared 3 bases from V and 6 bases from J, leaving 12 bases between. Germline loops: CDR1 SGHVS, CDR2 FQNEAQ. In DNA form, the CDR3 reads TGTGCCAGCAGCTTTGGGGCCAGGGTCGAGCAGTACTTC. Encoded protein: CASSFGARVEQYF. The full variable domain, completed using reference TRBV7-8 and TRBJ2-7, is GAGVSQSPRYKVAKRGQDVALRCDPISGHVSLFWYQQALGQGPEFLTYFQNEAQLDKSGLPSDRFFAERPEGSVSTLKIQRTQQEDSAVYLCASSFGARVEQYFGPGTRLTVT.

The chain has TRBV25-1 and TRBJ1-1; 8 bases are shared with TRBD1. V dropped 8 bases and J dropped 3; count of bases not matched to a gene: 11. Germline CDR1 and CDR2: MGHDK and SYGVNS. The CDR3 has 15 amino acids. CDR3 coding DNA: TGTGCCAGCGCCCGGACAGGGATTGGGGACACTGAAGCTTTCTTT. It specifies CASARTGIGDTEAFF.

This chain uses TRBV29-1 with TRBJ2-2, with D uncertain. This CDR3 region has 14 residues. Looked up from germline, CDR1 is SQVTM and CDR2 is ANQGSEA. V was shortened by 0 bases and J by 1 base, with 6 bases between the two germline ends. The CDR3 is CSVEDWQNTGELFF. The DNA for the CDR3 is TGCAGCGTTGAAGATTGGCAGAACACCGGGGAGCTGTTTTTT.

This chain links TRBV14 with TRBJ1-2; D is undetermined. From germline, CDR1 is SGHDN and CDR2 FVKESK. With 1 base removed from V and 1 base from J, the gap between germline ends came to 4 bases. CDR3 size: 13 residues. This CDR3 reads CASSQVGNYGYTF. The CDR3 DNA sequence: TGTGCCAGCAGCCAAGTCGGTAACTATGGCTACACCTTC. The full variable domain, its missing parts supplied by reference TRBV14 and TRBJ1-2, is EAGVTQFPSHSVIEKGQTVTLRCDPISGHDNLYWYRRVMGKEIKFLLHFVKESKQDESGMPNNRFLAERTGGTYSTLKVQPAELEDSGVYFCASSQVGNYGYTFGSGTRLTVV.

In this sample, this clone turned up once. V and J are TRBV27 and TRBJ2-3; 7 positions match TRBD2. The length of the CDR3 is 16 residues. J was trimmed by 7 bases and V by 2 bases; bases with no gene match: 12. From germline, CDR1 is MNHEY and CDR2 SMNVEV (reference sequence). CDR3 DNA: TGTGCCAGCAGTTTAAAAGCGGGGAACTTCGGAAATACGCAGTATTTT. This codes for CASSLKAGNFGNTQYF.